This T cell receptor beta chain derives from a study of early T cells in non-severe SARS-CoV-2 infection. Overall study context: The study sequenced bulk RNA from unsorted whole blood, with chains unpaired. Findings and limits, study-wide: The matching step, a VDJdb search, favored anti-spike CD8 responses and missed private and CD4 specificities.

A word on this clonotype: The antigen is not known. A single base separates this from a much larger clone, so it may be a read error.

Attachment of unique molecular identifiers to individual cDNA molecules was performed. TCRdb analysed the 5' RACE reads with MiXCR anew, one entry per CDR3 protein. The repertoire holds fewer than 60,000 distinct CDR3 sequences, with about 10% as singletons. Sample: whole blood. This TCR came from an adult who was a healthcare worker with PCR-confirmed SARS-CoV-2 infection or an uninfected control (not recorded which).

CDR3 nucleotide sequence: TGTGCCAGCAGTTTAACAGGGAGTGGCTACCACGAGCAGTACTTC. This translates into CASSLTGSGYHEQYF. This chain joins TRBV28 and TRBJ2-7; D possibly corresponds to TRBD1 (6 bases). Germline assignment: CDR1 MDHEN and CDR2 SYDVKM. Trimming stripped 2 bases from V and 5 bases from J, with 16 bases between. CDR3 size: 15 residues.